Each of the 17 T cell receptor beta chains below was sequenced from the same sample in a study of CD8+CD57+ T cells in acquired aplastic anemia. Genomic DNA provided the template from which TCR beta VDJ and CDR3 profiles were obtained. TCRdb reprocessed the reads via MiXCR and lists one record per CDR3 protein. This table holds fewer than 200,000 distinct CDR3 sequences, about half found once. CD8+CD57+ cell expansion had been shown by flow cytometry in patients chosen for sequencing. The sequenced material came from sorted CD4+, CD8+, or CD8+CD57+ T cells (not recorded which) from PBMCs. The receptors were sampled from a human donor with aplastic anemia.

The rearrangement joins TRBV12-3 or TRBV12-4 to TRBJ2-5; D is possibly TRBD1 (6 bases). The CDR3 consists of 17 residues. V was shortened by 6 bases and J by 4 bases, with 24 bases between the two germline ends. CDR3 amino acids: CASSPSSPRGRGETQYF. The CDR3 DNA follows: TGTGCCAGCAGCCCATCGAGCCCCAGGGGCAGGGGAGAGACCCAGTACTTC.

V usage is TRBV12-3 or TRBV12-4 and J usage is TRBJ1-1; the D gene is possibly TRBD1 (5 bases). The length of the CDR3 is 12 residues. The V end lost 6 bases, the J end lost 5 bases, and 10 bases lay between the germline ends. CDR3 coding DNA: TGTGCCAGCAGGAAGTGGGGGACTGAAGCTTTCTTT. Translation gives CASRKWGTEAFF.

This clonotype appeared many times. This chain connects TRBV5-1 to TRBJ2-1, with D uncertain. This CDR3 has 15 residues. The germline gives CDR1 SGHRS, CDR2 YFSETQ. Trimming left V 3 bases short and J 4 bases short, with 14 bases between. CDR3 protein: CASSSGQTYYNEQFF. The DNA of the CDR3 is TGCGCCAGCAGCTCGGGCCAAACCTATTACAATGAGCAGTTCTTC.

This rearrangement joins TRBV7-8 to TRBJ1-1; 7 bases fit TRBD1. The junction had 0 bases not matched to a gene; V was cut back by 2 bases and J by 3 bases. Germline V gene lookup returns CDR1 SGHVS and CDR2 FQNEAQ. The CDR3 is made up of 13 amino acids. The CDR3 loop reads CASSLQGDTEAFF. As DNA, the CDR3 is TGTGCCAGCAGCTTACAGGGGGACACTGAAGCTTTCTTT.

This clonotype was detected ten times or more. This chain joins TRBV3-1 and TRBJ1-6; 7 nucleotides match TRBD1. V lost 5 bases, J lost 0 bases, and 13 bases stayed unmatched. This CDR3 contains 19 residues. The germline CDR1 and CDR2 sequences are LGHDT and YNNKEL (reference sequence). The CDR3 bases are TGTGCCAGCAGCTCCACAACAACAACAGGGGACTCCTATAATTCACCCCTCCACTTT. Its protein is CASSSTTTTGDSYNSPLHF.

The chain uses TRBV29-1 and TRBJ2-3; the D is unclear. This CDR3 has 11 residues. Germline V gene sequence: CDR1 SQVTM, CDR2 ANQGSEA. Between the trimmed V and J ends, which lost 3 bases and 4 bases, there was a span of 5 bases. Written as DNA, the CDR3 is TGCAGCGTTGAGTGGGCAGATACGCAGTATTTT. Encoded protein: CSVEWADTQYF.

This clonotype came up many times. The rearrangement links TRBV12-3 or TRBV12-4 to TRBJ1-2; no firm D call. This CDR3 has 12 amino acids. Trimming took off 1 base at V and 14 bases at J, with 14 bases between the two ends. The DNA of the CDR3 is TGTGCCAGCAGTTTAGGACCCTTGGGGAAAACCTTC. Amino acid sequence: CASSLGPLGKTF.

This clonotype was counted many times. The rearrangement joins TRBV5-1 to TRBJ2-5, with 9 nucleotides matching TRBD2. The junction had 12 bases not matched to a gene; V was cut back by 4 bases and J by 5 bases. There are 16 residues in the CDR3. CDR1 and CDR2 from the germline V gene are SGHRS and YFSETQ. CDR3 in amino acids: CASSPRMAGGRETQYF. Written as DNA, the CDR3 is TGCGCCAGCAGCCCCAGAATGGCGGGGGGGCGGGAGACCCAGTACTTC.

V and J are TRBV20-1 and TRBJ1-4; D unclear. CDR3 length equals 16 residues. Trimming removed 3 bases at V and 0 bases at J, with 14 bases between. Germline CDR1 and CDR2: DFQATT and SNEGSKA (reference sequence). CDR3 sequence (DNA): TGCAGTGCTAGGCTCACGTTGGGTGCAACTAATGAAAAACTGTTTTTT. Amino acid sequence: CSARLTLGATNEKLFF.

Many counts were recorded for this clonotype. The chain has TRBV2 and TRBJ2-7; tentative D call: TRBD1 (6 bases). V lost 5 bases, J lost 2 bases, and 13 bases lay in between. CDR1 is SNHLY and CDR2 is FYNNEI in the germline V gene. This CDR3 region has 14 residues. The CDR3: CASSTHRETYEQYF. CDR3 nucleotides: TGTGCCAGCAGTACCCACAGGGAAACCTACGAGCAGTACTTC.

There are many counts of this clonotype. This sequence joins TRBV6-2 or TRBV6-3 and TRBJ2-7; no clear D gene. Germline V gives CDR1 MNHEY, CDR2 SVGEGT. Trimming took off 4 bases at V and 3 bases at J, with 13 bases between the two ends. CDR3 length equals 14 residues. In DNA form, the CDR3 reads TGTGCCAGCAGTTTATCGACTGGGATCTACGAGCAGTACTTC. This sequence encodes CASSLSTGIYEQYF.

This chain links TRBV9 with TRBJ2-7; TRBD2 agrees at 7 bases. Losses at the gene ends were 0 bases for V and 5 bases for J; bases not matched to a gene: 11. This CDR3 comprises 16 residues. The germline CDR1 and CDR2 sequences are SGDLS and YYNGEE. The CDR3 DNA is TGTGCCAGCAGCGTAGCCCAGGGAGGGTTCTTGGACGAGCAGTACTTC. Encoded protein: CASSVAQGGFLDEQYF.

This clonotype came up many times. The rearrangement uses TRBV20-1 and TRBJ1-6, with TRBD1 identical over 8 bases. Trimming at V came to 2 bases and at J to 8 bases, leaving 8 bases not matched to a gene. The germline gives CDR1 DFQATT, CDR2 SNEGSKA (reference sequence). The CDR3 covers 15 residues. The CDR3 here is CSARTGGTNHSPLHF. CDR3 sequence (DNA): TGCAGTGCTAGAACAGGGGGAACGAATCATTCACCCCTCCACTTT.

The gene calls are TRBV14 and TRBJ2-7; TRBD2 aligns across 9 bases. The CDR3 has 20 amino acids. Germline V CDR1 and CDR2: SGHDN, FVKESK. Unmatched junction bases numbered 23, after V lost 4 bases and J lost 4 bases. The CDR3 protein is CASSPAGLAGRDPLAYEQYF. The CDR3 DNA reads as TGTGCCAGCAGCCCCGCCGGCCTAGCGGGACGCGACCCCCTAGCGTACGAGCAGTACTTC.

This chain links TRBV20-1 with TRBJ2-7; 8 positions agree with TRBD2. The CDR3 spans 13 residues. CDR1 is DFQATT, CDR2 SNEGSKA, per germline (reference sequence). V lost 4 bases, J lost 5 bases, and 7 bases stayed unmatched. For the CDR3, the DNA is TGCAGTGCTACTGGGAGCGGGGGACACGAGCAGTACTTC. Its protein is CSATGSGGHEQYF.

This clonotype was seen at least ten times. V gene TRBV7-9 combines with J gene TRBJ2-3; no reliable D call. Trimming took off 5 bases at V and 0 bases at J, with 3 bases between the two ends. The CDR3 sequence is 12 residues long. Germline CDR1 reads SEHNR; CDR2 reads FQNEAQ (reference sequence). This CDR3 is CASSLSTDTQYF. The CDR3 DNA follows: TGTGCCAGCAGCCTTAGCACAGATACGCAGTATTTT.

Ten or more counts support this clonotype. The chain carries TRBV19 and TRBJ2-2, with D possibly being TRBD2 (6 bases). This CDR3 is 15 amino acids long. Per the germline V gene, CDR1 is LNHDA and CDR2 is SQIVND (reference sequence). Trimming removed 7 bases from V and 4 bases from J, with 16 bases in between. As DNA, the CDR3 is TGTGCCAGTAACCGAGAGGGGAGGAGCACCGGGGAGCTGTTTTTT. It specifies CASNREGRSTGELFF.